Shown below are 26 T cell receptor beta chains from a single sample sequenced in a study of T cell clonality in common variable immunodeficiency. Study-level points and caveats: In common variable immunodeficiency, TCR beta chains reportedly carried fewer deletions and N-nucleotide insertions.

These TCRs' antigens remain unknown. This table comes from immunoSEQ multiplex PCR, and its TCRdb copy is limited to in-frame clones, with some not included. Its table lists about 15,000 clones. The sequencing input was peripheral blood mononuclear cells. These receptors were taken from a human donor with common variable immunodeficiency.

Of note for this clone: The read comes to an end 3 residues before the CDR3 does, leaving the germline J gene to fill in the end. V usage is TRBV7-2 and J usage is TRBJ1-2; D uncertain. Germline-derived CDR1 and CDR2 are SGHTA and FQGNSA. The CDR3 is made up of 12 amino acids. The CDR3 bases that were read are TGTGCCAGCAGCTCCAGTCCAGTGGGC. This gives the protein CASSSSPVG. The full CDR3 protein reads CASSSSPVGYTF.

A note on this clone: The read finishes 3 residues shy of the CDR3 end, and the germline J gene is used to complete it. This chain connects TRBV7-9 to TRBJ2-1; 8 bases align to TRBD1. This CDR3 comprises 15 residues. Germline values: CDR1 SEHNR, CDR2 FQNEAQ (reference sequence). With V trimmed by 3 bases and J by 2 bases, 3 bases remained unmatched. The CDR3 spells CASSFDRGTYNEQFF. The covered CDR3 bases are TGTGCCAGCAGCTTTGACAGGGGCACCTACAATGAG.

Remarks on this clone: The read ends 3 residues before the CDR3 terminus; that terminus is restored from the germline J gene. The genes are TRBV29-1 and TRBJ1-5, with D uncertain. The V end was cut by 6 bases, the J end by 0 bases, with 12 bases between. The CDR3 runs 14 residues. CDR1 SQVTM and CDR2 ANQGSEA come from the germline V gene. CDR3 loop: CSVATDHSNQPQHF. Partial CDR3 DNA: TGCAGCGTCGCCACAGATCATAGCAATCAGCCC. Full variable domain (missing parts from reference TRBV29-1 and TRBJ1-5): SAVISQKPSRDICQRGTSLTIQCQVDSQVTMMFWYRQQPGQSLTLIATANQGSEATYESGFVIDKFPISRPNLTFSTLTVSNMSPEDSSIYLCSVATDHSNQPQHFGDGTRLSIL.

Here the CDR3 reads CASAGWDNEKLFF. The sequenced CDR3 bases are TGTGCCAGCGCGGGATGGGATAATGAAAAA. The chain links TRBV19 to TRBJ1-4; D unclear. The DNA ends 3 residues before the CDR3 does, and the rest of the CDR3 is filled in from the germline J gene. Germline values: CDR1 LNHDA, CDR2 SQIVND (reference sequence). This CDR3 is 13 amino acids long. The V end lost 9 bases, the J end lost 4 bases, and 12 bases lay between the germline ends.

Details on this clone: The CDR3 end lies 3 residues beyond the end of the read and is filled in from the germline J gene. This chain uses TRBV6-2 or TRBV6-3 with TRBJ1-2; D unresolved. Germline assignment: CDR1 MNHEY and CDR2 SVGEGT. Trimming took off 5 bases at V and 4 bases at J, with 17 bases between the two ends. The CDR3 covers 15 residues. CDR3 sequence: CASSPTRSLLYGYTF. The part of the CDR3 DNA that was read is TGTGCCAGCAGTCCTACCAGGTCCCTCCTCTATGGC.

A remark on this clone: From the germline J gene comes the end of the CDR3, since the read stops 3 residues before it. V is TRBV30 and J is TRBJ2-3; D is possibly TRBD1 (6 bases). There are 12 residues in the CDR3. Trimming removed 3 bases at V and 5 bases at J, with 9 bases between. From germline, CDR1 is GTSNPN and CDR2 SVGIG (reference sequence). The CDR3 DNA, read in part, is TGTGCCTGGAGCCTACAGGGAGATACG. Translation gives CAWSLQGDT. The whole CDR3 region reads CAWSLQGDTQYF.

Concerning this clone itself: The CDR3 end lies 3 residues beyond the end of the read and is filled in from the germline J gene. The chain has TRBV19 and TRBJ1-2; 9 bases map to TRBD1. The germline V gene encodes CDR1 LNHDA and CDR2 SQIVND (reference sequence). V dropped 3 bases and J dropped 2; count of bases not matched to a gene: 1. The CDR3 is 14 residues long. CDR3 protein: CASSIGQGNYGYTF. The sequenced CDR3 bases are TGTGCCAGTAGTATTGGACAGGGGAACTATGGC.

Judged by frequency, this clone is medium-sized. The DNA ends 3 residues before the CDR3 does, and the rest of the CDR3 is filled in from the germline J gene. The gene calls are TRBV18 and TRBJ2-7; D remains ambiguous. V lost 5 bases and J lost 4, with 9 bases in between. The CDR3 is 12 amino acids. Germline V gives CDR1 KGHSH, CDR2 LQKENI. The CDR3 DNA, read in part, is TGTGCCAGCTCAACGAACTGGTACGAG. Protein product: CASSTNWYE. The complete CDR3 sequence is CASSTNWYEQYF. The full variable domain, completed using reference TRBV18 and TRBJ2-7, is NAGVMQNPRHLVRRRGQEARLRCSPMKGHSHVYWYRQLPEEGLKFMVYLQKENIIDESGMPKERFSAEFPKEGPSILRIQQVVRGDSAAYFCASSTNWYEQYFGPGTRLTVT.

Regarding this clone: The CDR3 extends 3 residues past the end of the read, so its final part is completed from the germline J gene. V gene TRBV2 combines with J gene TRBJ1-5, with TRBD1 as a possible D gene (6 bases). Germline CDR1 and CDR2: SNHLY and FYNNEI. The CDR3 is 13 amino acids. Trimming took off 6 bases at V and 3 bases at J, with 9 bases between the two ends. This chain's CDR3 is CASRRDTNQPQHF. The DNA read from the CDR3 is TGTGCCAGCAGGCGGGACACCAATCAGCCC.

With regard to this clone: The read falls 3 residues short of the CDR3 end, and the missing part is taken from the germline J gene. This chain connects TRBV30 to TRBJ2-1; maybe TRBD1 (6 bases). V lost 4 bases to trimming and J lost 2 bases, with 9 bases between them. Per germline, CDR1 GTSNPN and CDR2 SVGIG (reference sequence). CDR3 length equals 13 residues. CDR3 bases read: TGTGCCTGGAACAGGGATACCTACAATGAG. Protein sequence: CAWNRDTYNE. The entire CDR3 protein reads CAWNRDTYNEQFF. Full variable domain (rest looked up from reference TRBV30 and TRBJ2-1): SQTIHQWPATLVQPVGSPLSLECTVEGTSNPNLYWYRQAAGRGLQLLFYSVGIGQISSEVPQNLSASRPQDRQFILSSKKLLLSDSGFYLCAWNRDTYNEQFFGPGTRLTVL.

As concerns this clone: The read terminates 3 residues ahead of where the CDR3 ends, so the germline J gene completes it. This chain links TRBV18 with TRBJ1-6; D is ambiguous. CDR1 is KGHSH and CDR2 is LQKENI in the germline V gene. This CDR3 region has 14 residues. V was trimmed by 3 bases and J by 8 bases, leaving 11 bases between them. CDR3 loop: CASSPTPRDSPLHF. The CDR3 bases that were read are TGTGCCAGCTCACCCACCCCACGGGATTCACCC.

As regards this clone: Read sequence stops 3 residues before the CDR3 end, and the germline J gene provides the missing end. This rearrangement joins TRBV7-2 to TRBJ2-1; 12 bases map to TRBD1. This CDR3 has 15 residues. V shed 5 bases and J 7 bases; nucleotides not matched to a gene: 6. The germline gives CDR1 SGHTA, CDR2 FQGNSA. The CDR3 sequence: CASSPGQGARNEQFF. The part of the CDR3 DNA that was read is TGTGCCAGCAGCCCGGGACAGGGGGCGCGGAATGAG.

About this clone: The read stops 3 residues short of the end of the CDR3; the missing end is completed from the germline J gene. The sample contains more than one DNA sequence encoding this CDR3. The V and J genes are TRBV7-3 and TRBJ2-2; D is perhaps TRBD1 (5 bases). The germline gives CDR1 SGHTA, CDR2 FQGTGA. This CDR3 spans 16 amino acids. Between the trimmed V and J ends, which lost 0 bases and 2 bases, there was a span of 10 bases. The CDR3 is CASSLTGQGNTGELFF. The DNA read from the CDR3 is TGTGCCAGCAGCTTAACGGGGCAGGGCAACACCGGGGAG. Filled out from reference TRBV7-3 and TRBJ2-2, the complete variable domain reads GAGVSQTPSNKVTEKGKYVELRCDPISGHTALYWYRQSLGQGPEFLIYFQGTGAADDSGLPNDRFFAVRPEGSVSTLKIQRTERGDSAVYLCASSLTGQGNTGELFFGEGSRLTVL.

As concerns this clone: The CDR3 end lies 3 residues beyond the end of the read and is filled in from the germline J gene. This sequence joins TRBV6-4 and TRBJ1-6, with a possible D match to TRBD1 (5 bases). CDR3 size: 14 residues. Germline V gene lookup returns CDR1 MRHNA and CDR2 SNTAGT. V was cut by 6 bases and J by 7 bases, with 13 bases left in between. CDR3 DNA, as far as it was read: TGTGCCAGCAGGGACACGAGCTTCAATTCACCC. Amino acids: CASRDTSFNSP. The entire CDR3 sequence reads CASRDTSFNSPLHF.

For this clone: The read halts 3 residues ahead of the CDR3 end, with the missing end drawn from the germline J gene. The genes are TRBV19 and TRBJ2-2; D remains unclear. CDR1 and CDR2 (germline): LNHDA, SQIVND (reference sequence). This CDR3 has 14 amino acids. V dropped 8 bases and J dropped 2 bases, with 12 bases sitting between them. The CDR3 here is CASRVGYNTGELFF. The sequenced CDR3 bases are TGTGCCAGTCGCGTAGGGTACAACACCGGGGAG.

About this clone itself: The read finishes 3 residues shy of the CDR3 end, and the germline J gene is used to complete it. The chain joins TRBV7-8 to TRBJ2-2; TRBD2 matches at 11 bases. CDR3 length: 15 amino acids. Germline V CDR1 and CDR2: SGHVS, FQNEAQ. Trimming cost V 6 bases and J 3 bases; bases outside gene matches: 3. The CDR3: CASSSLAGDTGELFF. The sequenced CDR3 bases are TGTGCCAGCAGTTCACTAGCGGGAGACACCGGGGAG. The variable domain in full, with the rest retrieved from reference TRBV7-8 and TRBJ2-2, is GAGVSQSPRYKVAKRGQDVALRCDPISGHVSLFWYQQALGQGPEFLTYFQNEAQLDKSGLPSDRFFAERPEGSVSTLKIQRTQQEDSAVYLCASSSLAGDTGELFFGEGSRLTVL.

Worth noting for this clone: The read finishes 3 residues shy of the CDR3 end, and the germline J gene is used to complete it. The chain joins TRBV19 to TRBJ1-6, with 8 bases that match TRBD1. V lost 6 bases, J lost 6 bases, and 1 base stayed unmatched. The CDR3 has 13 amino acids. Germline V lookup: CDR1 LNHDA, CDR2 SQIVND (reference sequence). The CDR3 bases that were read are TGTGCCAGTAGGACAGGGGCTAATTCACCC. Encoded protein: CASRTGANSP. The whole CDR3 sequence is CASRTGANSPLHF. The full variable domain, completed using reference TRBV19 and TRBJ1-6, is DGGITQSPKYLFRKEGQNVTLSCEQNLNHDAMYWYRQDPGQGLRLIYYSQIVNDFQKGDIAEGYSVSREKKESFPLTVTSAQKNPTAFYLCASRTGANSPLHFGNGTRLTVT.

A word on this clone: The CDR3 end falls 3 residues outside the read, so it is completed with the germline J gene. The chain recombines TRBV19 with TRBJ1-1, with D maybe TRBD1 (5 bases). CDR1 and CDR2 from the germline V gene are LNHDA and SQIVND (reference sequence). The CDR3 is made up of 15 amino acids. Trimming took 2 bases from V and 1 from J, leaving 11 bases between them. CDR3 loop: CASSIQGWRNTEAFF. The covered CDR3 bases are TGTGCCAGTAGTATACAGGGTTGGCGGAACACTGAA. Full variable domain (missing parts from reference TRBV19 and TRBJ1-1): DGGITQSPKYLFRKEGQNVTLSCEQNLNHDAMYWYRQDPGQGLRLIYYSQIVNDFQKGDIAEGYSVSREKKESFPLTVTSAQKNPTAFYLCASSIQGWRNTEAFFGQGTRLTVV.

Of note for this clone: Coverage ceases 3 residues before the CDR3 finishes, and the germline J gene fills in the end. This chain joins TRBV13 and TRBJ1-6; D ambiguous. V was shortened by 3 bases and J by 7 bases, with 16 bases between the two germline ends. Per the germline V gene, CDR1 is PRHDT and CDR2 is FYEKMQ (reference sequence). The CDR3 is 16 amino acids. CDR3 sequence: CASSLNGGEDNSPLHF. CDR3 bases read: TGTGCCAGCAGCTTGAACGGCGGGGAGGACAATTCACCC.

Turning to this clone: The CDR3 end falls 3 residues outside the read, so it is completed with the germline J gene. The chain couples TRBV9 to TRBJ2-7; 9 bases agree with TRBD2. This CDR3 is 15 amino acids long. The germline gives CDR1 SGDLS, CDR2 YYNGEE. With 4 bases clipped from V and 3 bases from J, the junction kept 8 bases outside the gene matches. This CDR3 is CASSISSGDGYEQYF. The sequenced CDR3 bases are TGTGCCAGCAGCATCTCTAGCGGGGATGGCTACGAG.

With respect to this clone: The read ends 3 residues early relative to the CDR3; the germline J gene fills the gap. V is TRBV11-3 and J is TRBJ2-3, with D perhaps matching TRBD2 (5 bases). CDR1 and CDR2 from the germline V gene are SGHNT and YENEEA. The CDR3 loop spans 13 amino acids. V lost 1 base and J 5 bases, leaving 7 bases between the germline ends. CDR3: CASSLGEGDTQYF. Incomplete CDR3 DNA: TGTGCCAGCAGCTTAGGCGAGGGAGATACG.

On this clone: The CDR3 end lies 3 residues beyond the end of the read and is filled in from the germline J gene. The chain carries TRBV30 and TRBJ1-1; D possibly corresponds to TRBD1 (6 bases). Trimming stripped 4 bases from V and 1 base from J, with 19 bases between. Germline V lookup: CDR1 GTSNPN, CDR2 SVGIG (reference sequence). This CDR3 is 16 amino acids long. The CDR3 region is CAWIAPLGGQNTEAFF. The covered CDR3 bases are TGTGCCTGGATCGCCCCTCTTGGGGGACAGAACACTGAA.

Concerning this clone itself: Coverage ceases 3 residues before the CDR3 finishes, and the germline J gene fills in the end. The genes are TRBV29-1 and TRBJ2-4; 7 bases fit TRBD2. The length of the CDR3 is 14 residues. CDR1 and CDR2 from the germline V gene are SQVTM and ANQGSEA. V lost 7 bases, J lost 0 bases, and 6 bases stayed unmatched. CDR3 amino acids: CSAAGGGAKNIQYF. Incomplete CDR3 DNA: TGCAGCGCCGCTGGGGGGGGAGCCAAAAACATT. Full variable domain (outside the CDR3, taken from reference TRBV29-1 and TRBJ2-4): SAVISQKPSRDICQRGTSLTIQCQVDSQVTMMFWYRQQPGQSLTLIATANQGSEATYESGFVIDKFPISRPNLTFSTLTVSNMSPEDSSIYLCSAAGGGAKNIQYFGAGTRLSVL.

CDR3 bases read: TGCAGTGCGAACAAAATCGGGACAGGGAATGGC. Translation gives CSANKIGTGNG. The whole CDR3 sequence reads CSANKIGTGNGYTF. The chain carries TRBV20-1 and TRBJ1-2; 9 positions agree with TRBD1. With the read ending 3 residues before the CDR3 end, the germline J gene is used to fill in that end. Per the germline V gene, CDR1 is DFQATT and CDR2 is SNEGSKA (reference sequence). V was clipped by 6 bases and J by 6 bases; unmatched bases: 11. There are 14 residues in the CDR3.

As to this clone: The read finishes 3 residues shy of the CDR3 end, and the germline J gene is used to complete it. The V gene is TRBV7-9, the J gene TRBJ2-1, with a possible D match to TRBD2 (5 bases). Trimming left V 0 bases short and J 0 bases short, with 6 bases between. The CDR3 has 15 amino acids. Germline loops: CDR1 SEHNR, CDR2 FQNEAQ (reference sequence). Here the CDR3 reads CASSLAAGSYNEQFF. The covered CDR3 bases are TGTGCCAGCAGCTTAGCCGCGGGCTCCTACAATGAG.

Concerning this clone: The CDR3 extends 3 residues past the end of the read, so its final part is completed from the germline J gene. The V call is TRBV19, the J call TRBJ1-1; D perhaps matches TRBD1 (5 bases). The germline V gene encodes CDR1 LNHDA and CDR2 SQIVND (reference sequence). V lost 7 bases and J lost 3, with 24 bases in between. The CDR3 consists of 17 residues. The CDR3 bases that were read are TGTGCCAGTACCCCCGAGAGGGACTCCGGTTGGGACACTGAA. This translates into CASTPERDSGWDTE. Given in full, the CDR3 is CASTPERDSGWDTEAFF.